Below are 15 T cell receptor beta chains sequenced from a single sample in a study of response to subunit inactivated influenza vaccine. Each CDR3 protein is one row after TCRdb ran MiXCR on the RT-PCR reads. Here the sample spans approximately 680,000 distinct CDR3 sequences, less than 20% being singletons. Sequenced material: PBMCs from blood, taken 11 to 12 days after vaccination. The receptors were sampled from a middle-aged man who received an inactivated influenza vaccine.

This chain connects TRBV6-5 to TRBJ2-3; a possible D gene is TRBD2 (6 bases). The V end was cut by 2 bases, the J end by 0 bases, with 12 bases between. The CDR3 covers 16 residues. Germline loops: CDR1 MNHEY, CDR2 SVGAGI. CDR3 in amino acids: CASSYDGGESTDTQYF. CDR3 nucleotides: TGTGCCAGCAGTTACGACGGCGGGGAGAGCACAGATACGCAGTATTTT.

This clonotype has a count of ten or more. The chain couples TRBV7-2 to TRBJ2-1; 8 bases fit TRBD2. J gave up 10 bases and V 5 bases, and 10 bases lay outside the gene matches. CDR3 length: 14 amino acids. Germline CDR1 reads SGHTA; CDR2 reads FQGNSA. CDR3: CASSPGLAGGEQFF. DNA for the CDR3: TGTGCCAGCAGCCCCGGACTAGCCGGAGGAGAGCAGTTCTTC.

This clonotype was found a few times. CDR3 nucleotide sequence: TGTGCCAGCACCAAACAACGAACCGGGGAGCTGTTTTTT. As protein: CASTKQRTGELFF. The rearrangement uses TRBV12-3 or TRBV12-4 and TRBJ2-2; D gene unclear. Between the trimmed V and J ends, which lost 7 bases and 5 bases, there was a span of 11 bases. CDR3 length: 13 amino acids.

Only a few counts were recorded for this clonotype. CDR3 protein: CASSSLRGTGGGYEQYF. The CDR3, as DNA: TGTGCCAGCAGCTCACTTAGAGGGACAGGGGGTGGGTACGAGCAGTACTTC. The chain joins TRBV11-2 to TRBJ2-7; TRBD1 agrees at 11 bases. The CDR3 runs 17 residues. Germline loops: CDR1 SGHAT, CDR2 FQNNGV. V trimming: 4 bases; J trimming: 4 bases; junction bases outside the gene matches: 12.

This clonotype was counted between two and nine times. V usage is TRBV18 and J usage is TRBJ2-1; possible D gene TRBD2, 6 bases. Germline values: CDR1 KGHSH, CDR2 LQKENI. Trimming shortened V by 2 bases and J by 3 bases, and 14 bases separated the two germline ends. This CDR3 region has 16 residues. CDR3 residues: CASSPVRLASYNEQFF. The CDR3 DNA reads TGTGCCAGCTCACCAGTTAGGCTAGCGAGCTACAATGAGCAGTTCTTC.

The V gene is TRBV12-3 or TRBV12-4, the J gene TRBJ2-7; D is unresolved. The length of the CDR3 is 15 residues. Trimming cost V 1 base and J 2 bases, with 12 bases left between them. CDR3 nucleotides: TGTGCCAGCAGTTTAGGTCCCGATTGGACCTACGAGCAGTACTTC. Translated: CASSLGPDWTYEQYF.

This clonotype was found a few times. The V call is TRBV9, the J call TRBJ2-1; 12 positions agree with TRBD2. The CDR3 loop spans 16 amino acids. Germline CDR1 reads SGDLS; CDR2 reads YYNGEE. V was pared by 4 bases and J by 4 bases, with 6 bases of the junction left unmatched. The CDR3 reads CASSILAGGGYNEQFF. The CDR3 DNA is TGTGCCAGCAGCATACTAGCGGGAGGCGGATACAATGAGCAGTTCTTC.

The chain uses TRBV28 and TRBJ2-1, with 11 bases fitting TRBD2. Germline CDR1 is MDHEN and CDR2 is SYDVKM. Trimming removed 3 bases from V and 3 bases from J; junction bases left unmatched: 4. This CDR3 region has 16 residues. This CDR3 reads CASSLTSGEGYNEQFF. Written as DNA, the CDR3 is TGTGCCAGCAGTTTGACTAGCGGGGAAGGCTACAATGAGCAGTTCTTC.

This clonotype appeared a few times. This chain joins TRBV2 and TRBJ1-1; no definite D call. The V end was cut by 7 bases, the J end by 3 bases, with 15 bases between. This CDR3 contains 14 residues. Germline loops: CDR1 SNHLY, CDR2 FYNNEI. CDR3 nucleotides: TGTGCCAGCAAGGTAGCCCGGGGTTACACTGAAGCTTTCTTT. It is translated as CASKVARGYTEAFF.

The table lists this clonotype with many counts. V usage is TRBV29-1 and J usage is TRBJ2-2, with 11 bases fitting TRBD2. Germline V CDR1 and CDR2: SQVTM, ANQGSEA. This CDR3 region has 14 residues. Trimming removed 4 bases from V and 6 bases from J; junction bases left unmatched: 4. The CDR3, as DNA: TGCAGCGTTGGGCTAGCGGGAGGCTCCGGGGAGCTGTTTTTT. Translated: CSVGLAGGSGELFF.

This clonotype turned up a few times. CDR3 in amino acids: CASSLRGNIQYF. CDR3 coding DNA: TGTGCCAGCAGCTTACGGGGAAACATTCAGTACTTC. The genes are TRBV11-2 and TRBJ2-4; D possibly corresponds to TRBD2 (5 bases). Germline CDR1 and CDR2: SGHAT and FQNNGV. Between the trimmed V and J ends, which lost 2 bases and 6 bases, there was a span of 5 bases. This CDR3 region has 12 residues.

This clonotype came up a few times. This chain uses TRBV10-3 with TRBJ2-4, with D unclear. V was pared by 2 bases and J by 1 base, with 6 bases between. CDR1 is ENHRY, CDR2 SYGVKD, per germline. CDR3 length: 14 amino acids. The CDR3 sequence: CAISEPSAKNIQYF. CDR3 coding DNA: TGTGCCATCAGTGAGCCGAGCGCCAAAAACATTCAGTACTTC.

V is TRBV7-8 and J is TRBJ2-5, with D possibly TRBD1 on 7 matching bases. From germline, CDR1 is SGHVS and CDR2 FQNEAQ. Trimming pared 2 bases from V and 10 bases from J, leaving 26 bases between. The CDR3 extends over 17 amino acids. This CDR3 is CASSLNVLGQGGKDQYF. The CDR3 nucleotides read TGTGCCAGCAGCTTAAATGTCCTTGGGCAGGGGGGTAAAGACCAGTACTTC. The full variable domain, with the rest looked up from reference TRBV7-8 and TRBJ2-5, is GAGVSQSPRYKVAKRGQDVALRCDPISGHVSLFWYQQALGQGPEFLTYFQNEAQLDKSGLPSDRFFAERPEGSVSTLKIQRTQQEDSAVYLCASSLNVLGQGGKDQYFGPGTRLLVL.

The V gene is TRBV12-5, the J gene TRBJ2-1, with D uncertain. The CDR3 length is 15 residues. Germline V gene lookup returns CDR1 LGHNT and CDR2 FRNRAP. The germline V and J ends were trimmed by 7 bases and 4 bases, with 17 bases remaining between them. The DNA of the CDR3 is TGTGCTAGTGCTTCAGAGGTCTATATTTACAATGAGCAGTTCTTC. It codes for CASASEVYIYNEQFF.

This clonotype was observed a handful of times. This chain uses TRBV5-1 with TRBJ2-1; tentative D call: TRBD2 (5 bases). The CDR3 is 15 residues long. V lost 1 base to trimming and J lost 4 bases, with 12 bases between them. Germline CDR1 reads SGHRS; CDR2 reads YFSETQ. In DNA form, the CDR3 reads TGCGCCAGCAGCTTGTATGTTAGCGCTTACAATGAGCAGTTCTTC. Translation gives CASSLYVSAYNEQFF.